Shown below are 28 T cell receptor beta chains from a single sample sequenced in a study of shared clonotypes between healthy human individuals. Data came from immunoSEQ multiplex PCR; TCRdb stores just in-frame clones and leaves some out. The repertoire holds under 2.5 million clones, with 92% as singletons. The sample consisted of naive CD4+ T cells from PBMCs. The subset is: CD45RA+ positively selected. These receptors originate from a man between 18 and 29 years old in good health. Some clones in this sample may be carry-over from other donors' samples.

The J gene is TRBJ2-1, the V gene TRBV5-4; TRBD2 matches at 9 bases. There are 16 residues in the CDR3. V was pared by 4 bases and J by 1 base, with 6 bases of the junction left unmatched. Germline V gene sequence: CDR1 SGHNT, CDR2 YYREEE (reference sequence). The CDR3: CASSPGTSRSYNEQFF. The CDR3 nucleotides are TGTGCCAGCAGCCCCGGGACTAGCCGGTCCTACAATGAGCAGTTCTTC. The full variable domain, completed using reference TRBV5-4 and TRBJ2-1, is ETGVTQSPTHLIKTRGQQVTLRCSSQSGHNTVSWYQQALGQGPQFIFQYYREEENGRGNFPPRFSGLQFPNYSSELNVNALELDDSALYLCASSPGTSRSYNEQFFGPGTRLTVL.

With regard to this clone: At the DNA level, this CDR3 is encoded by other sequences in the same sample as well. The rearrangement joins TRBV5-1 to TRBJ1-2, with D uncertain. The V end was cut by 1 base, the J end by 0 bases, with 7 bases between. This CDR3 region has 14 residues. The germline V gene encodes CDR1 SGHRS and CDR2 YFSETQ. This CDR3 reads CASSLTAANYGYTF. CDR3 sequence (DNA): TGCGCCAGCAGCTTGACGGCAGCTAACTATGGCTACACCTTC. Drawing the rest from reference TRBV5-1 and TRBJ1-2, the complete variable domain is KAGVTQTPRYLIKTRGQQVTLSCSPISGHRSVSWYQQTPGQGLQFLFEYFSETQRNKGNFPGRFSGRQFSNSRSEMNVSTLELGDSALYLCASSLTAANYGYTFGSGTRLTVV.

The rearrangement links TRBV15 to TRBJ2-7; D is perhaps TRBD2 (7 bases). Germline CDR1 LNHNV, CDR2 YYDKDF (reference sequence). Trimming removed 1 base from V and 7 bases from J, with 14 bases in between. The CDR3 runs 14 residues. The CDR3 spells CATSRAARGAEQYF. Here the CDR3 DNA reads TGTGCCACCAGCAGAGCTGCCCGGGGGGCAGAGCAGTACTTC.

This chain uses TRBV9 with TRBJ1-1; D not resolved. V was cut by 0 bases and J by 2 bases, with 14 bases left in between. This CDR3 is 16 amino acids long. Looked up from germline, CDR1 is SGDLS and CDR2 is YYNGEE. The CDR3 DNA follows: TGTGCCAGCAGCGTAGCCCCCGAAGCGGGTAACACTGAAGCTTTCTTT. Translation: CASSVAPEAGNTEAFF.

This clone was counted only a few times. This rearrangement joins TRBV6-1 to TRBJ1-1; the D is unclear. This CDR3 region has 11 residues. Germline CDR1 MNHNS, CDR2 SASEGT. The ends were cut back, 6 bases at V and 8 bases at J, with 10 bases in the middle. The chain's CDR3 is CASRGKGEAFF. CDR3 nucleotide sequence: TGTGCCAGCAGGGGAAAGGGCGAAGCTTTCTTT.

Worth noting for this clone: Distinct nucleotide sequences in the sample also encode this CDR3. The V call is TRBV9, the J call TRBJ2-1; D is undetermined. V lost 0 bases, J lost 2 bases, and 12 bases lay in between. The germline V gene has CDR1 SGDLS and CDR2 YYNGEE. The CDR3 runs to 16 residues. CDR3 DNA sequence: TGTGCCAGCAGCGTAGCGGCAGGACGCGCCTACAATGAGCAGTTCTTC. Translation gives CASSVAAGRAYNEQFF.

J is TRBJ2-1 and V is TRBV27, with D possibly TRBD1 on 6 matching bases. Per germline, CDR1 MNHEY and CDR2 SMNVEV (reference sequence). V was trimmed by 3 bases and J by 4 bases, leaving 7 bases between them. The CDR3 consists of 13 residues. CDR3 sequence: CASSFGQYNEQFF. CDR3 in DNA: TGTGCCAGCAGTTTTGGACAGTACAATGAGCAGTTCTTC.

This chain joins TRBV28 and TRBJ1-5, with D tentatively TRBD1 (6 bases). The germline V gene encodes CDR1 MDHEN and CDR2 SYDVKM. V was trimmed by 3 bases and J by 4 bases, leaving 16 bases between them. The CDR3 runs to 16 residues. This CDR3 reads CASSFGIQGWNQPQHF. In DNA form, the CDR3 reads TGTGCCAGCAGTTTTGGAATACAGGGTTGGAATCAGCCCCAGCATTTT.

The V and J genes are TRBV28 and TRBJ2-3; 10 nucleotides agree with TRBD2. There are 16 residues in the CDR3. Unmatched junction bases numbered 6, after V lost 6 bases and J lost 0 bases. From germline, CDR1 is MDHEN and CDR2 SYDVKM. CDR3 amino acids: CASRSLAGASTDTQYF. CDR3 sequence (DNA): TGTGCCAGCAGGAGTCTAGCGGGAGCCAGCACAGATACGCAGTATTTT. Based on the CDR3 plus reference TRBV28 and TRBJ2-3, the full variable domain is DVKVTQSSRYLVKRTGEKVFLECVQDMDHENMFWYRQDPGLGLRLIYFSYDVKMKEKGDIPEGYSVSREKKERFSLILESASTNQTSMYLCASRSLAGASTDTQYFGPGTRLTVL.

The CDR3 sequence: CASSLSRGGYTF. In DNA, the CDR3 is TGTGCCAGCAGCTTATCGAGGGGTGGCTACACCTTC. The J gene is TRBJ1-2, the V gene TRBV7-8; possibly TRBD1 for D (5 bases). Germline loops: CDR1 SGHVS, CDR2 FQNEAQ. V lost 2 bases to trimming and J lost 7 bases, with 8 bases between them. The CDR3 has 12 residues.

This clone was counted once. This chain links TRBV25-1 with TRBJ1-1; no firm D call. The germline V and J ends were trimmed by 3 bases and 0 bases, with 11 bases remaining between them. CDR1 and CDR2 (germline): MGHDK, SYGVNS. This CDR3 region has 15 residues. Written as DNA, the CDR3 is TGTGCCAGCAGTGACGGCCCGACGGTGAACACTGAAGCTTTCTTT. It is translated as CASSDGPTVNTEAFF.

The chain combines TRBV7-9 with TRBJ1-5, with 9 bases that match TRBD1. Germline assignment: CDR1 SEHNR and CDR2 FQNEAQ (reference sequence). CDR3 length: 16 amino acids. After removal of 1 base from V and 0 bases from J, the junction contained 1 base not matched to a gene. The CDR3 loop is CASSLGTGDSNQPQHF. The CDR3 DNA reads as TGTGCCAGCAGCTTAGGGACAGGGGATAGCAATCAGCCCCAGCATTTT.

This chain joins TRBV28 and TRBJ1-4; D is unclear. The germline V gene has CDR1 MDHEN and CDR2 SYDVKM. This CDR3 spans 13 amino acids. V lost 7 bases to trimming and J lost 8 bases, with 14 bases between them. CDR3 DNA: TGTGCCAGCACGTATGGGGTCAGGGAAAAACTGTTTTTT. It specifies CASTYGVREKLFF.

A remark on this clone: The same CDR3 arises from other DNA sequences in this sample as well. V gene TRBV5-1 combines with J gene TRBJ2-2, with unresolved D. Germline values: CDR1 SGHRS, CDR2 YFSETQ. V lost 0 bases and J 1 base, leaving 4 bases between the germline ends. The CDR3 is made up of 14 amino acids. The CDR3, as DNA: TGCGCCAGCAGCTTGGGGGTGAACACCGGGGAGCTGTTTTTT. It codes for CASSLGVNTGELFF. The full variable domain, in which reference TRBV5-1 and TRBJ2-2 provide the parts outside the CDR3, is KAGVTQTPRYLIKTRGQQVTLSCSPISGHRSVSWYQQTPGQGLQFLFEYFSETQRNKGNFPGRFSGRQFSNSRSEMNVSTLELGDSALYLCASSLGVNTGELFFGEGSRLTVL.

This clone has only one observation. The J gene is TRBJ2-2, the V gene TRBV5-1; TRBD2 matches at 10 bases. This CDR3 contains 16 residues. CDR1 and CDR2 (germline): SGHRS, YFSETQ. Trimming removed 4 bases from V and 6 bases from J; junction bases left unmatched: 9. CDR3 sequence reads: CASSVPSGSRAGELFF. The CDR3 DNA is TGCGCCAGCAGCGTTCCTAGCGGGAGTAGAGCCGGGGAGCTGTTTTTT.

Turning to this clone: This sequence may be a read error, since a much larger clone differs from it by one base. The sample holds other DNA sequences that translate to the same CDR3. This chain joins TRBV28 and TRBJ1-2; no firm D call. The CDR3 is 12 amino acids. CDR1 is MDHEN and CDR2 is SYDVKM in the germline V gene. V lost 2 bases and J lost 5, with 6 bases in between. CDR3 sequence: CASSLAGYGYTF. The CDR3 DNA reads TGTGCCAGCAGTTTAGCGGGGTATGGCTACACCTTC.

The gene calls are TRBV28 and TRBJ1-1; D possibly corresponds to TRBD1 (5 bases). The V end lost 7 bases, the J end lost 5 bases, and 17 bases lay between the germline ends. CDR1 and CDR2 (germline): MDHEN, SYDVKM. CDR3 length: 14 residues. The CDR3 loop is CASIIHLGRTEAFF. As DNA, the CDR3 is TGTGCCAGCATTATCCATCTGGGGCGGACTGAAGCTTTCTTT.

This clone was counted a single time. The DNA is left out, because the CDR3 cannot be placed on it with certainty; the CDR3 is given as TCRdb lists it. The chain links TRBV28 to TRBJ2-6; the DNA was not compared with TRBD1, the D call given in the table. A total of 14 residues make up the CDR3, ends included. Germline loops: CDR1 MDHEN, CDR2 SYDVKM. CDR3 region: CASTVAAGANVLTF.

The chain employs TRBV28 and TRBJ2-1; weak D call: TRBD2 (5 bases). CDR3 length: 14 residues. Trimming pared 5 bases from V and 0 bases from J, leaving 8 bases between. Germline CDR1 MDHEN, CDR2 SYDVKM. The CDR3 spells CASSRTPSYNEQFF. CDR3 sequence (DNA): TGTGCCAGCAGTCGGACTCCCTCCTACAATGAGCAGTTCTTC.

In its sample, this clone was seen once. J is TRBJ2-5 and V is TRBV7-3; possible D gene TRBD2, 7 bases. The germline CDR1 and CDR2 sequences are SGHTA and FQGTGA. With 1 base removed from V and 1 base from J, the gap between germline ends came to 13 bases. The CDR3 sequence is 16 residues long. The CDR3 sequence is CASSLMGAGAQETQYF. The CDR3 nucleotides read TGTGCCAGCAGCTTAATGGGGGCGGGAGCCCAAGAGACCCAGTACTTC.

The chain combines TRBV28 with TRBJ1-1; 7 nucleotides line up with TRBD1. The CDR3 is 14 residues long. The germline V gene encodes CDR1 MDHEN and CDR2 SYDVKM. V shed 7 bases and J 4 bases; nucleotides not matched to a gene: 9. The chain's CDR3 is CASTQGGLGTEAFF. In DNA, the CDR3 is TGTGCCAGCACCCAGGGGGGTCTGGGCACTGAAGCTTTCTTT.

This clone was seen only a few times. The chain joins TRBV28 to TRBJ1-5; D not certain. Germline V gene sequence: CDR1 MDHEN, CDR2 SYDVKM. V was cut by 0 bases and J by 7 bases, with 10 bases left in between. The CDR3 is made up of 14 amino acids. CDR3: CASSLWAGSQPQHF. In DNA, the CDR3 is TGTGCCAGCAGTTTATGGGCAGGCAGCCAGCCCCAGCATTTT.

V and J are TRBV19 and TRBJ2-1, with unresolved D. V lost 3 bases and J lost 9, with 9 bases in between. The CDR3 runs 12 residues. Germline CDR1 reads LNHDA; CDR2 reads SQIVND (reference sequence). CDR3 in DNA: TGTGCCAGTAGTATCCAGATGGGTGAGCAGTTCTTC. It translates to CASSIQMGEQFF. Supplemented by reference TRBV19 and TRBJ2-1, the full variable domain reads DGGITQSPKYLFRKEGQNVTLSCEQNLNHDAMYWYRQDPGQGLRLIYYSQIVNDFQKGDIAEGYSVSREKKESFPLTVTSAQKNPTAFYLCASSIQMGEQFFGPGTRLTVL.

The chain carries TRBV5-4 and TRBJ2-2, with TRBD2 as a possible D gene (5 bases). The CDR3 loop spans 16 amino acids. The germline CDR1 and CDR2 sequences are SGHNT and YYREEE (reference sequence). The germline V and J ends were trimmed by 4 bases and 4 bases, with 17 bases remaining between them. The CDR3 loop reads CASSRSIAGLTGELFF. The CDR3 DNA is TGTGCCAGCAGCCGCTCTATAGCAGGACTCACCGGGGAGCTGTTTTTT.

V gene TRBV18 combines with J gene TRBJ2-7, with TRBD2 matching over 12 bases. Germline CDR1 KGHSH, CDR2 LQKENI. CDR3 length equals 21 residues. The J segment lost 5 bases and the V segment lost 3 bases, leaving 23 bases of the junction unmatched. CDR3 sequence reads: CASSPRARTSGNGRVLDEQYF. The CDR3 nucleotides are TGTGCCAGCTCACCCAGGGCTAGGACTAGCGGGAATGGTCGGGTCCTCGACGAGCAGTACTTC.

CDR3 residues: CASSSQTDSTDTQYF. The DNA of the CDR3 is TGTGCCAGCAGCTCCCAGACAGACAGCACAGATACGCAGTATTTT. This chain uses TRBV5-4 with TRBJ2-3; TRBD1 is a possible D gene (5 bases). Germline V gene lookup returns CDR1 SGHNT and CDR2 YYREEE (reference sequence). V lost 3 bases and J 0 bases, leaving 11 bases between the germline ends. The CDR3 totals 15 residues.

The chain couples TRBV18 to TRBJ2-7; D is unclear. This CDR3 spans 13 amino acids. Germline V lookup: CDR1 KGHSH, CDR2 LQKENI. V was cut by 6 bases and J by 5 bases, with 14 bases left in between. The CDR3 region has the DNA TGTGCCAGCTCGCCGACAATCATGGACGAGCAGTACTTC. It codes for CASSPTIMDEQYF.

This clone has just one count. This rearrangement joins TRBV5-1 to TRBJ2-7; the D is unclear. V was trimmed by 0 bases and J by 2 bases, leaving 15 bases between them. Germline V CDR1 and CDR2: SGHRS, YFSETQ. The CDR3 is 16 residues long. The CDR3 DNA reads as TGCGCCAGCAGCTTGGCCCTCTCGACGGATACCTACGAGCAGTACTTC. Amino acids: CASSLALSTDTYEQYF. The full variable domain, with the rest looked up from reference TRBV5-1 and TRBJ2-7, is KAGVTQTPRYLIKTRGQQVTLSCSPISGHRSVSWYQQTPGQGLQFLFEYFSETQRNKGNFPGRFSGRQFSNSRSEMNVSTLELGDSALYLCASSLALSTDTYEQYFGPGTRLTVT.